The sequence of this TCR beta chain was determined in a study of Tregs in tolerant kidney transplant recipients. Whole-study results and caveats: Biological reproducibility was not directly addressed in this study. Few patients were studied, so findings need validation in larger groups.

CD4+CD25+CD127- Tregs, CD4+CD25- non-Tregs, CD4 and CD8 cells were sorted. Trimming at V came to 7 bases and at J to 4 bases, leaving 6 bases not matched to a gene. The germline V gene encodes CDR1 WSHSY and CDR2 SAAADI. This CDR3 is 14 amino acids long. TCRdb keeps only in-frame clones here, not all; method: immunoSEQ multiplex PCR. Of roughly 120,000 clones listed, roughly nine tenths were seen once; the top ten hold roughly 0.63%. A remark on this clone: Antigen unknown.

The receptor was derived from a human donor in good health. The sample comprised CD4+ T cells from blood. This rearrangement joins TRBV10-2 to TRBJ2-2; 7 positions match TRBD2. The CDR3 DNA follows: TGCGCCAGCAAGTTTACGGGGGGCACCGGGGAGCTGTTTTTT. It yields the protein CASKFTGGTGELFF.